This T cell receptor (beta chain) came from a study of blood T cell repertoires in COVID-19 (dated by TCRdb to the early 2020s). A note on the overall study: Collaborator samples came from the United States, Italy and Spain and covered acute and convalescent phases of COVID-19. The prospective study material was composed of cDNA or gDNA derived from T cells, B-cell-depleted T cells, or PBMCs. The dataset comprised deeply sampled blood TCRbeta repertoires from subjects exposed to, actively infected with, or recovered from COVID-19. A freely available public database, intended as a resource for researchers studying the immune response to SARS-CoV-2, is where the repertoires were released. Samples came from the ongoing ImmuneRACE study (first 160 participants) plus 1,254 subjects from 6 global collaborators. The sample metadata nearly always contained a de-identified subject ID, COVID-19 status, age in years and sex. HLA class I and class II types, where available, came from metadata supplied by the sample provider rather than from assay-based typing.

The CDR3 has 17 amino acids, counting the end cysteine and phenylalanine. The read is trimmed to its CDR3 DNA, 51 bases read in frame from base 1. CDR1 and CDR2, per the germline V gene, are SGHVS and FQNEAQ. V and J lose 4 bases and 0 bases, and a span of 16 bases separates them. Remarks on this clone: There is no known antigen for this receptor. No base-level quality is on record; no much larger clone is a single base apart.

TCRbeta CDR3 regions were amplified from genomic DNA using the immunoSEQ Assay, a bias-controlled multiplex PCR. Concerning the study's data processing: The number of nucleated cells in each sample was estimated from the amplification of reference gene primers within the assay. To quantify the absolute abundance of each unique TCRbeta CDR3 rearrangement, sequence reads were collapsed and filtered. For each sample, productive Simpson clonality was calculated as the square root of Simpson's diversity index across productive rearrangements. TCRdb stores this immuneACCESS table with in-frame sequences only. Part of the clones is absent; in the studies checked, under half of the shortfall reflects unresolved V genes, and no reason is known for the rest. Clonal size and the V and J genes are those of that table, whereas D and trimming came from the DNA. A total of over 200,000 clones appear in this sample, 80% to 90% of them only once. Of the sample, roughly 8.6% falls within the top ten clones.

Overall results and qualifications from the work: The amount of clinical and demographic metadata varied by source and participant and was provided uncurated.

Whole blood was collected in K2EDTA tubes by collaborating institutions according to the institutions' own protocols. For TCRbeta analysis, collaborators shipped samples as frozen whole blood, isolated PBMCs, or DNA extracted from either of those sample types. The sequencing sample was made of peripheral blood. The V gene is TRBV7-8 and the J gene is TRBJ1-3, with the D gene not clear enough to name. This sequence originates from a man aged 35 to 55 with active or convalescent COVID-19. DNA sequence: TGTGCCAGCAGCTCCAGCGCCGGGTTCAACTCTGGAAACACCATATATTTT. This codes for CASSSSAGFNSGNTIYF.